One and the same sample provided the 27 T cell receptor beta chains below, sequenced in a study of blood T cell repertoires in COVID-19. Method: immunoSEQ multiplex PCR; TCRdb's copy keeps in-frame clones and lacks some. Of 400,000 to 450,000 clones detected, 90% appear once; the ten largest clones hold more than 0.55%. Sequenced: PBMCs or T cells enriched from blood (not recorded which). The receptor source for this set is a man aged 18 to 29 who had recovered from COVID-19.

The chain couples TRBV19 to TRBJ2-1, with 9 bases that match TRBD2. From germline, CDR1 is LNHDA and CDR2 SQIVND (reference sequence). The junction had 9 bases not matched to a gene; V was cut back by 3 bases and J by 9 bases. This CDR3 is 15 amino acids long. CDR3 residues: CASSIMAGGPVEQFF. Written as DNA, the CDR3 is TGTGCCAGTAGTATTATGGCGGGGGGGCCGGTTGAGCAGTTCTTC.

Details on this clone: The sample has other DNA sequences that encode this CDR3 too. The V and J genes are TRBV28 and TRBJ2-2; TRBD2 might be the D (6 bases). The V and J ends lost 3 bases and 3 bases respectively, with 8 bases between them. Germline values: CDR1 MDHEN, CDR2 SYDVKM. This CDR3 comprises 14 residues. CDR3 protein: CASSFRGYTGELFF. As DNA, the CDR3 is TGTGCCAGCAGTTTTCGGGGGTACACCGGGGAGCTGTTTTTT.

The chain carries TRBV28 and TRBJ1-4; D is possibly TRBD1 (5 bases). Trimming took off 2 bases at V and 8 bases at J, with 15 bases between the two ends. The length of the CDR3 is 15 residues. CDR1 MDHEN and CDR2 SYDVKM come from the germline V gene. In DNA form, the CDR3 reads TGTGCCAGCAGTTTAGAGCACCTTGGGGGGGAAAAACTGTTTTTT. Translating gives CASSLEHLGGEKLFF. The full variable domain, in which reference TRBV28 and TRBJ1-4 provide the parts outside the CDR3, is DVKVTQSSRYLVKRTGEKVFLECVQDMDHENMFWYRQDPGLGLRLIYFSYDVKMKEKGDIPEGYSVSREKKERFSLILESASTNQTSMYLCASSLEHLGGEKLFFGSGTQLSVL.

The V call is TRBV7-8, the J call TRBJ2-1; a possible D gene is TRBD2 (6 bases). The CDR3 spans 15 residues. The germline gives CDR1 SGHVS, CDR2 FQNEAQ. Trimming took 5 bases from V and 3 from J, leaving 14 bases between them. The CDR3 DNA is TGTGCCAGCAGCCGGCGAGGAGGGATCTACAATGAGCAGTTCTTC. It yields the protein CASSRRGGIYNEQFF.

V and J are TRBV3-1 (or the pseudogene TRBV3-2) and TRBJ2-3, with TRBD2 matching over 9 bases. Germline V gives CDR1 LGHDT, CDR2 YNNKEL (reference sequence). The CDR3 consists of 15 residues. V was clipped by 3 bases and J by 2 bases; unmatched bases: 3. The CDR3 is CASSQGLASTDTQYF. CDR3 sequence (DNA): TGTGCCAGCAGCCAGGGACTAGCCTCCACAGATACGCAGTATTTT.

V gene TRBV11-2 combines with J gene TRBJ2-7, with D possibly being TRBD2 (6 bases). Between the trimmed V and J ends, which lost 5 bases and 6 bases, there was a span of 17 bases. CDR1 is SGHAT, CDR2 FQNNGV, per germline. CDR3 size: 14 residues. CDR3 loop: CASSPDGGYREQYF. The DNA for the CDR3 is TGTGCCAGCAGCCCAGATGGGGGGTATCGCGAGCAGTACTTC.

The V call is TRBV3-1 (or the pseudogene TRBV3-2), the J call TRBJ1-4; perhaps TRBD1 as D (5 bases). V was clipped by 1 base and J by 8 bases, with 14 bases between them. The germline V gene has CDR1 LGHDT and CDR2 YNNKEL (reference sequence). This CDR3 comprises 15 residues. The CDR3 region is CASSQVLTEGEKLFF. The CDR3 nucleotides are TGTGCCAGCAGCCAAGTTCTGACAGAAGGAGAAAAACTGTTTTTT.

The rearrangement joins TRBV2 to TRBJ1-1; D unclear. Germline-derived CDR1 and CDR2 are SNHLY and FYNNEI. The CDR3 has 11 amino acids. V was shortened by 4 bases and J by 4 bases, with 4 bases between the two germline ends. CDR3: CASSVGTEAFF. CDR3 DNA: TGTGCCAGCAGTGTCGGCACTGAAGCTTTCTTT.

The chain joins TRBV10-1 to TRBJ2-5; D is undetermined. CDR1 is WNHNN, CDR2 SYGVQD, per germline (reference sequence). This CDR3 region has 14 residues. V gave up 0 bases and J gave up 2 bases, with 7 bases separating them. CDR3 in DNA: TGCGCCAGCAGTGAGTCGTTCGGGCAAGAGACCCAGTACTTC. It codes for CASSESFGQETQYF.

The chain links TRBV10-3 to TRBJ1-2; the D gene is possibly TRBD1 (6 bases). V lost 7 bases and J 0 bases, leaving 9 bases between the germline ends. CDR3 length: 13 amino acids. Germline CDR1 ENHRY, CDR2 SYGVKD. The CDR3 loop is CAIKGQTNYGYTF. DNA of the CDR3: TGTGCCATCAAAGGACAGACTAACTATGGCTACACCTTC.

This clone was seen a handful of times. This chain uses TRBV28 with TRBJ2-7; 9 nucleotides match TRBD1. The V gene's germline CDR1 is MDHEN and CDR2 SYDVKM. The CDR3 spans 14 residues. V gave up 5 bases and J gave up 2 bases; unmatched junction bases: 4. The CDR3 sequence is CASSPWDRAYEQYF. As DNA, the CDR3 is TGTGCCAGCAGTCCTTGGGACAGGGCCTACGAGCAGTACTTC.

The V and J genes are TRBV12-3 or TRBV12-4 and TRBJ1-6, with 7 bases identical to TRBD1. There are 13 residues in the CDR3. Germline trimming cut 5 bases from V and 9 bases from J; bases unmatched to any gene: 4. CDR3 protein: CASSDRDSSPLHF. CDR3 nucleotide sequence: TGTGCCAGCAGTGACAGGGACAGTTCACCCCTCCACTTT.

V and J are TRBV2 and TRBJ1-1; D ambiguous. This CDR3 comprises 13 residues. The V end was cut by 7 bases, the J end by 5 bases, with 14 bases between. CDR1 is SNHLY, CDR2 FYNNEI, per germline. The CDR3, as DNA: TGTGCCAGCACAAGGACGCGGGAGACTGAAGCTTTCTTT. Translating it yields CASTRTRETEAFF. Variable domain in full (rest from reference TRBV2 and TRBJ1-1): EPEVTQTPSHQVTQMGQEVILRCVPISNHLYFYWYRQILGQKVEFLVSFYNNEISEKSEIFDDQFSVERPDGSNFTLKIRSTKLEDSAMYFCASTRTRETEAFFGQGTRLTVV.

The chain links TRBV18 to TRBJ1-1, with TRBD1 identical over 7 bases. V gave up 6 bases and J gave up 0 bases; unmatched junction bases: 7. The germline V gene encodes CDR1 KGHSH and CDR2 LQKENI. CDR3 size: 15 residues. The CDR3 region has the DNA TGTGCCAGCTCGCCGGCCGGACAGGTGAACACTGAAGCTTTCTTT. Protein product: CASSPAGQVNTEAFF.

The V and J genes are TRBV15 and TRBJ1-2; 9 bases agree with TRBD1. This CDR3 comprises 15 residues. The V gene's germline CDR1 is LNHNV and CDR2 YYDKDF (reference sequence). J gave up 8 bases and V 0 bases, and 7 bases lay outside the gene matches. CDR3 in amino acids: CATSRDRGTGWGYTF. CDR3 in DNA: TGTGCCACCAGCAGAGATCGGGGGACAGGGTGGGGCTACACCTTC.

This chain joins TRBV3-1 (or the pseudogene TRBV3-2) and TRBJ2-7, with D maybe TRBD2 (6 bases). Per the germline V gene, CDR1 is LGHDT and CDR2 is YNNKEL (reference sequence). The CDR3 contains 15 residues. Trimming pared 4 bases from V and 3 bases from J, leaving 16 bases between. Here the CDR3 DNA reads TGTGCCAGCAGCCGGGGACTTGGGGGGATCTACGAGCAGTACTTC. Protein sequence: CASSRGLGGIYEQYF.

V gene TRBV29-1 combines with J gene TRBJ2-4; D is perhaps TRBD2 (5 bases). V shed 6 bases and J shed 12 bases, with 27 bases lying between them. Per the germline V gene, CDR1 is SQVTM and CDR2 is ANQGSEA. The CDR3 is 15 amino acids. CDR3 sequence: CSVQGSTGPREPQYF. CDR3 nucleotide sequence: TGCAGCGTCCAAGGGTCAACCGGGCCGAGGGAGCCTCAGTACTTC.

This clone was counted only a few times. This chain uses TRBV27 with TRBJ1-1; 8 nucleotides match TRBD1. With V trimmed by 3 bases and J by 5 bases, 5 bases remained unmatched. The CDR3 is 14 amino acids. The V gene's germline CDR1 is MNHEY and CDR2 SMNVEV (reference sequence). CDR3 amino acids: CASSFRQGWTEAFF. The CDR3 bases are TGTGCCAGCAGTTTTCGACAGGGGTGGACTGAAGCTTTCTTT.

V gene TRBV29-1 combines with J gene TRBJ1-2; 8 positions match TRBD1. V lost 2 bases, J lost 8 bases, and 13 bases stayed unmatched. The CDR3 totals 15 residues. Per the germline V gene, CDR1 is SQVTM and CDR2 is ANQGSEA. This chain's CDR3 is CSVEPSFGQGWGYTF. The CDR3 nucleotides read TGCAGCGTTGAACCCTCCTTTGGACAGGGATGGGGCTACACCTTC.

The gene calls are TRBV12-3 or TRBV12-4 and TRBJ1-1, with D tentatively TRBD1 (5 bases). Trimming left V 8 bases short and J 5 bases short, with 12 bases between. CDR3 size: 12 residues. CDR3 sequence: CASLREGTEAFF. The CDR3 DNA reads as TGTGCCAGCCTCAGGGAGGGTACTGAAGCTTTCTTT.

The chain has TRBV4-1 and TRBJ1-1; maybe TRBD1 (6 bases). Per the germline V gene, CDR1 is MGHRA and CDR2 is YSYEKL. Trimming took 1 base from V and 4 from J, leaving 7 bases between them. The CDR3 totals 13 residues. The CDR3 DNA is TGCGCCAGCAGCCAAGCAGGGGCCACTGAAGCTTTCTTT. It yields the protein CASSQAGATEAFF.

The gene calls are TRBV2 and TRBJ2-3; no reliable D call. CDR3 size: 14 residues. CDR1 and CDR2 from the germline V gene are SNHLY and FYNNEI. V shed 4 bases and J shed 2 bases, with 10 bases lying between them. The CDR3 nucleotides read TGTGCCAGCAGTGGTGGCGGAACCACAGATACGCAGTATTTT. Translation: CASSGGGTTDTQYF.

This rearrangement joins TRBV28 to TRBJ2-1, with unresolved D. Trimming took off 6 bases at V and 3 bases at J, with 15 bases between the two ends. Germline V gene sequence: CDR1 MDHEN, CDR2 SYDVKM. This CDR3 is built from 15 residues. CDR3 region: CASSLSHLNYNEQFF. The CDR3, as DNA: TGTGCCAGCAGCCTCTCCCACTTAAACTACAATGAGCAGTTCTTC.

The genes are TRBV15 and TRBJ1-5, with D perhaps matching TRBD1 (5 bases). Germline values: CDR1 LNHNV, CDR2 YYDKDF (reference sequence). The CDR3 is made up of 14 amino acids. The CDR3 DNA sequence: TGTGCTTGCGGTGCAGGGTTGGGCAATCAGCCCCAGCATTTT. Translating it yields CACGAGLGNQPQHF.

This sequence joins TRBV29-1 and TRBJ1-1; 8 nucleotides agree with TRBD1. Germline V gives CDR1 SQVTM, CDR2 ANQGSEA. With V trimmed by 7 bases and J by 0 bases, 4 bases remained unmatched. This CDR3 comprises 13 residues. DNA of the CDR3: TGCAGCGGCACAGGGGGGGTGAACACTGAAGCTTTCTTT. Residues: CSGTGGVNTEAFF.

The rearrangement joins TRBV5-1 to TRBJ2-5, with D perhaps TRBD1 (6 bases). Germline V gives CDR1 SGHRS, CDR2 YFSETQ. Deletions cut 4 bases from V and 0 bases from J, with 19 bases between. The CDR3 contains 17 residues. For the CDR3, the DNA is TGCGCCAGCAGCGGACCAGCGTGGGGGCCACACCAAGAGACCCAGTACTTC. Amino acid sequence: CASSGPAWGPHQETQYF.

The chain couples TRBV9 to TRBJ2-6, with 9 bases identical to TRBD1. J was trimmed by 0 bases and V by 6 bases; bases with no gene match: 7. Germline CDR1 reads SGDLS; CDR2 reads YYNGEE. CDR3 length: 17 amino acids. CDR3 DNA sequence: TGTGCCAGCAAAACCGGGACAGGGAGCTCTGGGGCCAACGTCCTGACTTTC. Translating gives CASKTGTGSSGANVLTF.